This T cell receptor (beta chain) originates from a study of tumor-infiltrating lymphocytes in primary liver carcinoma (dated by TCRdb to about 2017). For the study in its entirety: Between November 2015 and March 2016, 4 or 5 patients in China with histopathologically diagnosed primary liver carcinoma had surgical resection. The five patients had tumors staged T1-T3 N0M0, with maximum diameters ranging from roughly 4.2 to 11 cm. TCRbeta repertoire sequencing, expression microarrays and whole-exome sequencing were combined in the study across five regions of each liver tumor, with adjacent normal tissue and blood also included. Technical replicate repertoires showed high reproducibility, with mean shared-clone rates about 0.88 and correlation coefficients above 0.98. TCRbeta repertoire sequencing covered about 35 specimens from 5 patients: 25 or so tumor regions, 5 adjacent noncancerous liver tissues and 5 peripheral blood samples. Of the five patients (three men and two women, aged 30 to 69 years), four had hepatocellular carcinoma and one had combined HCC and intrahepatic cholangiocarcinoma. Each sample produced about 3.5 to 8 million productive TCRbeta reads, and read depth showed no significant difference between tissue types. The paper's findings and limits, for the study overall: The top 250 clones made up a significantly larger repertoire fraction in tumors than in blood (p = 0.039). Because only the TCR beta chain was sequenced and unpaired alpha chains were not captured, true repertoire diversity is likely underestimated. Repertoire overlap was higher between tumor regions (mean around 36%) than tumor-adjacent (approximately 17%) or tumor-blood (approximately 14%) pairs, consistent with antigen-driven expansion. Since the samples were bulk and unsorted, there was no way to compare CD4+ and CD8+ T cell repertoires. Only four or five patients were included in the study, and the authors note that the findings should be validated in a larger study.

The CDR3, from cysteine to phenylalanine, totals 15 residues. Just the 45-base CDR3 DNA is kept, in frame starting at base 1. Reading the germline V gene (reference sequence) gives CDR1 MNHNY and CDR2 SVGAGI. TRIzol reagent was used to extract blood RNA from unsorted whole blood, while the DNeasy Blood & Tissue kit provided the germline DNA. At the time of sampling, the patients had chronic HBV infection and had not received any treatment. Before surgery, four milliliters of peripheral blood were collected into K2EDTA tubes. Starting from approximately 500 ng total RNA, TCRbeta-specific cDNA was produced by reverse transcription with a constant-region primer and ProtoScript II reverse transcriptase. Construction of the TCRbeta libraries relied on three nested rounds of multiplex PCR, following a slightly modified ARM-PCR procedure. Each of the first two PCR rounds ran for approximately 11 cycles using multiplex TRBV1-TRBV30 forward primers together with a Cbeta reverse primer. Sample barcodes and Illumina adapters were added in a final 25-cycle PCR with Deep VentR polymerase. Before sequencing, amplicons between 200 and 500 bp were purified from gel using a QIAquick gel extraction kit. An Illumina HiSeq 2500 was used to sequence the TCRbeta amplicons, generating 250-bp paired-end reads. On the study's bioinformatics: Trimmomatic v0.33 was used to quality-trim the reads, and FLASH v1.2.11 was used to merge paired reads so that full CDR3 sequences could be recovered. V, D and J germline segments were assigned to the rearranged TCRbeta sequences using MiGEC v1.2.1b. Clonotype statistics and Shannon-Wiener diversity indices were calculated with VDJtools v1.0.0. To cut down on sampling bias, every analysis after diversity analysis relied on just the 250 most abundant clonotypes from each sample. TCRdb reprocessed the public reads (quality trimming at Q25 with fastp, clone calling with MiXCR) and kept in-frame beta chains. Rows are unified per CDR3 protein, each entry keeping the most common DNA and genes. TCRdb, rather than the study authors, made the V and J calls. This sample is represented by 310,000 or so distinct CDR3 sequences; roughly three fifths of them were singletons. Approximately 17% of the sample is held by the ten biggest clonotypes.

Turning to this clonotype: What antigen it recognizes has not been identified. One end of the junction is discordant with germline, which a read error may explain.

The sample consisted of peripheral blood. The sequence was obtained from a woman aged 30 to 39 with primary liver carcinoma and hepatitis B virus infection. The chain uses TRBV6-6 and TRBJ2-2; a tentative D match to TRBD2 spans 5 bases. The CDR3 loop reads CASGYISGNTGELFF. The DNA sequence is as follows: TGTGCCAGCGGTTATATCAGCGGGAACACCGGGGAGCTGTTTTTT.